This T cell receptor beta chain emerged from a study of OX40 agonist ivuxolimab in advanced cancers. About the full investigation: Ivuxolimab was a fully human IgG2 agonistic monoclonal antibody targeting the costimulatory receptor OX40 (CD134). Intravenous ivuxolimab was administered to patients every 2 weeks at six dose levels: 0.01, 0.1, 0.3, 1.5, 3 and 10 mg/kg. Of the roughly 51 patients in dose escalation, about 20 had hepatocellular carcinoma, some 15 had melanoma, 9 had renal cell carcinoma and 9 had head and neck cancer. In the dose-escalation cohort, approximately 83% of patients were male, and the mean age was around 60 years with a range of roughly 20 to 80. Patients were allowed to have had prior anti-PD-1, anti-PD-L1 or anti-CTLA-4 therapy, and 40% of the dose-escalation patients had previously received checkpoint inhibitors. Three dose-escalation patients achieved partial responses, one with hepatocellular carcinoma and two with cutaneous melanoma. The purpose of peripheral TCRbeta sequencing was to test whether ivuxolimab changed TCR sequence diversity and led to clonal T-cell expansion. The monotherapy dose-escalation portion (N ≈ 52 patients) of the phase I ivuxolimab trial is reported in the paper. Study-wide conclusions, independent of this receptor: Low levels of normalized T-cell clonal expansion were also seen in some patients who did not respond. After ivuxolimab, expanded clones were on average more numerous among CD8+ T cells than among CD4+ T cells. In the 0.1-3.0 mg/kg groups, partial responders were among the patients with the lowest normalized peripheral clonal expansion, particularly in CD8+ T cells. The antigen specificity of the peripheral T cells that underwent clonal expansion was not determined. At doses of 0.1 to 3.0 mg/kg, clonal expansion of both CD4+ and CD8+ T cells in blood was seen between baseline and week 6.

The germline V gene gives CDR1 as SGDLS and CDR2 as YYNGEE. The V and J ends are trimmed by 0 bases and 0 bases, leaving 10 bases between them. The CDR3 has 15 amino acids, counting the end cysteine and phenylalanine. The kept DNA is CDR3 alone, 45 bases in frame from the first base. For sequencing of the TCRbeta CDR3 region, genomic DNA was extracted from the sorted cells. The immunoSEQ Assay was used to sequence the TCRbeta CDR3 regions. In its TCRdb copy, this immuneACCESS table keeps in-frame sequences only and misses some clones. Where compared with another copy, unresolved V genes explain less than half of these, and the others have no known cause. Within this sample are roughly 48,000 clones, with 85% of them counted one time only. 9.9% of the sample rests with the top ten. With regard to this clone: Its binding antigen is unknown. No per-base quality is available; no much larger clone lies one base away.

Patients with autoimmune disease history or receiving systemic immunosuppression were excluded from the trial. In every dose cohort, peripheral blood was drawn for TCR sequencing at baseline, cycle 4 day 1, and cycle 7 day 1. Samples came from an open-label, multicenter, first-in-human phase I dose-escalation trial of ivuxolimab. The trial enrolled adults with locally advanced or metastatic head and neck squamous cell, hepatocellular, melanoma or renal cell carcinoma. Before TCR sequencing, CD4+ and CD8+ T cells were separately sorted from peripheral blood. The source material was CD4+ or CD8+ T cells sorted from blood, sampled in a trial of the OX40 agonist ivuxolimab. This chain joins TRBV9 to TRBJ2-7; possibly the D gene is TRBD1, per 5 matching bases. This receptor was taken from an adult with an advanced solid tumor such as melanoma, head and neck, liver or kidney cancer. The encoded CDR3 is CASSVGATVSYEQYF. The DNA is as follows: TGTGCCAGCAGCGTAGGTGCGACAGTCTCCTACGAGCAGTACTTC.